The next 28 T cell receptor beta chains were all read from a single sample in a study of blood T cell repertoires in COVID-19. Only in-frame clones appear in the TCRdb table, and some are missing; sequencing was by immunoSEQ multiplex PCR. Counted here are approximately 150,000 clones, about 90% occurring once; the ten biggest clones make up under 5%. Material: peripheral blood. The receptors shown here come from a woman between 65 and 79 years old with acute or convalescent COVID-19.

V and J are TRBV29-1 and TRBJ2-7; D is perhaps TRBD2 (7 bases). CDR1 and CDR2 from the germline V gene are SQVTM and ANQGSEA. CDR3 length: 13 residues. V gave up 5 bases and J gave up 4 bases, with 15 bases separating them. The CDR3 nucleotides are TGCAGCGTTTGGGGGGGGCGCGAGTACGAGCAGTACTTC. This codes for CSVWGGREYEQYF.

The rearrangement links TRBV7-9 to TRBJ1-2; 9 nucleotides match TRBD1. This CDR3 has 15 residues. Per germline, CDR1 SEHNR and CDR2 FQNEAQ (reference sequence). The ends lost 1 base at V and 3 bases at J; junction bases unmatched: 3. CDR3 nucleotide sequence: TGTGCCAGCAGCTTAGGTCGGACAGGGGACTATGGCTACACCTTC. Its translation: CASSLGRTGDYGYTF.

The genes are TRBV7-2 and TRBJ2-7, with TRBD1 as a possible D gene (6 bases). CDR1 SGHTA and CDR2 FQGNSA come from the germline V gene. The V end was cut by 1 base, the J end by 4 bases, with 14 bases between. CDR3 length: 15 residues. The CDR3 loop reads CASSLGHQGWYEQYF. CDR3 bases: TGTGCCAGCAGCTTAGGTCATCAGGGGTGGTACGAGCAGTACTTC.

J is TRBJ1-4 and V is TRBV19; no clear D gene. The CDR3 spans 17 residues. The V end was cut by 5 bases, the J end by 1 base, with 17 bases between. CDR1 LNHDA and CDR2 SQIVND come from the germline V gene (reference sequence). CDR3 DNA sequence: TGTGCCAGTAGTCTCATCGGGCCCGGGAGAACTAATGAAAAACTGTTTTTT. Amino acids: CASSLIGPGRTNEKLFF.

The chain couples TRBV2 to TRBJ1-2; perhaps TRBD1 as D (5 bases). Between the trimmed V and J ends, which lost 4 bases and 5 bases, there was a span of 11 bases. This CDR3 region has 13 residues. CDR1 is SNHLY and CDR2 is FYNNEI in the germline V gene. The CDR3 spells CASSVEGLYGYTF. CDR3 sequence (DNA): TGTGCCAGCAGTGTCGAGGGACTTTATGGCTACACCTTC.

This clone was seen only once. This chain links TRBV4-2 with TRBJ1-4; no reliable D call. Trimming shortened V by 0 bases and J by 8 bases, and 13 bases separated the two germline ends. The CDR3 runs 15 residues. Germline V CDR1 and CDR2: LGHNA, YNFKEQ. The DNA for the CDR3 is TGTGCCAGCAGCCAAGATCCCGGTTTCGGGGAAAAACTGTTTTTT. It yields the protein CASSQDPGFGEKLFF.

The rearrangement joins TRBV7-9 to TRBJ2-7, with TRBD1 matching over 8 bases. Per germline, CDR1 SEHNR and CDR2 FQNEAQ (reference sequence). The CDR3 has 15 amino acids. The J segment lost 1 base and the V segment lost 5 bases, leaving 7 bases of the junction unmatched. The CDR3 DNA reads TGTGCCAGCAGCCGAACAGGGGGTCGGTCCTACGAGCAGTACTTC. Translating gives CASSRTGGRSYEQYF.

The chain has TRBV9 and TRBJ2-3; TRBD1 is a possible D gene (6 bases). The CDR3 length is 17 residues. The V gene lost 3 bases and the J gene lost 0 bases, with 17 bases spanning the gap. Looked up from germline, CDR1 is SGDLS and CDR2 is YYNGEE. CDR3 in DNA: TGTGCCAGCAGCGATAGGGCCCGACAGGCCAGCACAGATACGCAGTATTTT. Amino acid sequence: CASSDRARQASTDTQYF.

This chain uses TRBV19 with TRBJ2-3, with D maybe TRBD2 (6 bases). CDR3 length equals 18 residues. Looked up from germline, CDR1 is LNHDA and CDR2 is SQIVND (reference sequence). The V end lost 9 bases, the J end lost 4 bases, and 29 bases lay between the germline ends. CDR3 loop: CASPGTDSFRVVADTQYF. The DNA of the CDR3 is TGTGCCAGCCCCGGGACTGATAGTTTCAGGGTGGTCGCAGATACGCAGTATTTT.

This chain connects TRBV7-2 to TRBJ2-1; D gene uncertain. Trimming took off 1 base at V and 10 bases at J, with 8 bases between the two ends. CDR1 is SGHTA, CDR2 FQGNSA, per germline. CDR3 length: 12 residues. CDR3 DNA: TGTGCCAGCAGCTTAGATTTACGGGAGCAGTTCTTC. It specifies CASSLDLREQFF.

The table lists this clone with a few counts. V gene TRBV7-3 combines with J gene TRBJ2-2, with D tentatively TRBD1 (6 bases). The CDR3 is made up of 13 amino acids. V was clipped by 6 bases and J by 3 bases, with 8 bases between them. Germline CDR1 reads SGHTA; CDR2 reads FQGTGA. The CDR3 loop reads CASSWGHTGELFF. The CDR3 bases are TGTGCCAGCAGTTGGGGGCACACCGGGGAGCTGTTTTTT.

V and J are TRBV16 and TRBJ2-1; 8 bases are shared with TRBD1. Germline V CDR1 and CDR2: KGHSY, FQNENV. J gave up 10 bases and V 4 bases, and 9 bases lay outside the gene matches. The CDR3 covers 14 residues. The CDR3: CASSLGQGPAEQFF. The CDR3 coding sequence is TGTGCCAGCAGCCTCGGACAGGGCCCAGCGGAGCAGTTCTTC.

This chain links TRBV7-3 with TRBJ2-1; 9 bases line up with TRBD2. The germline CDR1 and CDR2 sequences are SGHTA and FQGTGA. With 3 bases clipped from V and 7 bases from J, the junction kept 10 bases outside the gene matches. This CDR3 spans 16 amino acids. CDR3 residues: CASSLSGSGRSNEQFF. As DNA, the CDR3 is TGTGCCAGCAGCTTGAGTGGAAGCGGGAGGTCTAATGAGCAGTTCTTC.

This clone was observed a few times. This chain links TRBV28 with TRBJ1-1; D gene uncertain. Germline V gene data show CDR1 as MDHEN and CDR2 as SYDVKM. Trimming removed 7 bases from V and 0 bases from J, with 9 bases in between. The CDR3 covers 13 residues. CDR3 residues: CASTSGVNTEAFF. The CDR3 DNA reads TGTGCCAGCACGTCCGGGGTGAACACTGAAGCTTTCTTT.

The V and J genes are TRBV29-1 and TRBJ2-2; 7 bases are a match to TRBD1. The CDR3 has 14 residues. Germline-derived CDR1 and CDR2 are SQVTM and ANQGSEA. V lost 7 bases, J lost 0 bases, and 5 bases stayed unmatched. CDR3 amino acids: CSATQGTNTGELFF. The DNA of the CDR3 is TGCAGCGCCACACAGGGGACGAACACCGGGGAGCTGTTTTTT.

The V call is TRBV30, the J call TRBJ1-2; D may be TRBD1 (6 bases). Germline CDR1 reads GTSNPN; CDR2 reads SVGIG (reference sequence). Trimming took off 1 base at V and 8 bases at J, with 14 bases between the two ends. CDR3 size: 13 residues. CDR3 amino acids: CAWSAQGPEGYTF. In DNA form, the CDR3 reads TGTGCCTGGAGTGCCCAGGGGCCGGAAGGCTACACCTTC.

The rearrangement joins TRBV2 to TRBJ1-6; maybe TRBD1 (5 bases). V dropped 7 bases and J dropped 2 bases, with 15 bases sitting between them. The germline gives CDR1 SNHLY, CDR2 FYNNEI. CDR3 size: 16 residues. CDR3: CASKDRASTYNSPLHF. Written as DNA, the CDR3 is TGTGCCAGCAAAGACAGAGCCTCGACCTATAATTCACCCCTCCACTTT. The whole variable domain, filled in from reference TRBV2 and TRBJ1-6, reads EPEVTQTPSHQVTQMGQEVILRCVPISNHLYFYWYRQILGQKVEFLVSFYNNEISEKSEIFDDQFSVERPDGSNFTLKIRSTKLEDSAMYFCASKDRASTYNSPLHFGNGTRLTVT.

This chain uses TRBV6-1 with TRBJ2-6, with D tentatively TRBD2 (6 bases). CDR3 length: 17 residues. V shed 2 bases and J shed 0 bases, with 11 bases lying between them. In germline, CDR1 is MNHNS, CDR2 SASEGT. CDR3 DNA: TGTGCCAGCAGTGAAATGGGGACTCGCTCTGGGGCCAACGTCCTGACTTTC. Protein sequence: CASSEMGTRSGANVLTF.

This rearrangement joins TRBV2 to TRBJ1-1; no firm D call. The CDR3 runs 14 residues. CDR1 is SNHLY, CDR2 FYNNEI, per germline. Trimming pared 8 bases from V and 0 bases from J, leaving 13 bases between. The CDR3 bases are TGTGCCAGCTCAGGCGGGAATATGAACACTGAAGCTTTCTTT. The encoded protein is CASSGGNMNTEAFF.

The V gene is TRBV5-6, the J gene TRBJ2-7; TRBD1 agrees at 10 bases. V was clipped by 0 bases and J by 5 bases; unmatched bases: 5. Germline-derived CDR1 and CDR2 are SGHDT and YYEEEE. The CDR3 has 15 residues. Here the CDR3 DNA reads TGTGCCAGCAGCTTGGTTGGGACAGGGGTAAACGAGCAGTACTTC. It specifies CASSLVGTGVNEQYF. Drawing the rest from reference TRBV5-6 and TRBJ2-7, the complete variable domain is DAGVTQSPTHLIKTRGQQVTLRCSPKSGHDTVSWYQQALGQGPQFIFQYYEEEERQRGNFPDRFSGHQFPNYSSELNVNALLLGDSALYLCASSLVGTGVNEQYFGPGTRLTVT.

This chain links TRBV6-2 or TRBV6-3 with TRBJ2-1; TRBD2 matches at 14 bases. The CDR3 totals 20 residues. V trimming: 5 bases; J trimming: 0 bases; junction bases outside the gene matches: 12. Germline V gene data show CDR1 as MNHEY and CDR2 as SVGEGT. This CDR3 reads CASSDAFGTSGSVSYNEQFF. The CDR3 nucleotides read TGTGCCAGCAGTGATGCCTTCGGGACTAGCGGGAGTGTCTCCTACAATGAGCAGTTCTTC.

The rearrangement joins TRBV5-5 to TRBJ2-7, with 7 bases matching TRBD1. CDR1 and CDR2 from the germline V gene are SGHKS and YYEKEE (reference sequence). CDR3 length: 14 residues. V dropped 0 bases and J dropped 6; count of bases not matched to a gene: 6. Written as DNA, the CDR3 is TGTGCCAGCAGCTTGGAAACAGGGGTCGGCGAGCAGTACTTC. Translated, it gives CASSLETGVGEQYF.

The V call is TRBV3-1 (or the pseudogene TRBV3-2), the J call TRBJ2-5; a possible D gene is TRBD1 (7 bases). Germline V lookup: CDR1 LGHDT, CDR2 YNNKEL (reference sequence). The length of the CDR3 is 19 residues. Trimming pared 1 base from V and 0 bases from J, leaving 21 bases between. The CDR3 DNA sequence: TGTGCCAGCAGCCAAGTTAGGGGGCTGGCGGGGTGCAACCAAGAGACCCAGTACTTC. Amino acid sequence: CASSQVRGLAGCNQETQYF.

This clone has a single count. This chain links TRBV7-2 with TRBJ2-5; D remains ambiguous. The CDR3 contains 13 residues. Trimming cost V 2 bases and J 4 bases, with 8 bases left between them. The V gene's germline CDR1 is SGHTA and CDR2 FQGNSA. The CDR3 spells CASSLRRGETQYF. The DNA for the CDR3 is TGTGCCAGCAGCTTACGACGCGGAGAGACCCAGTACTTC.

V usage is TRBV10-3 and J usage is TRBJ2-1; 12 positions match TRBD2. This CDR3 is built from 16 residues. Germline V gene sequence: CDR1 ENHRY, CDR2 SYGVKD. Trimming took 4 bases from V and 9 from J; bases not matched to a gene: 10. CDR3 coding DNA: TGTGCCATCAGTGGCATGACTAGCGGGAGTAGCGGTGAGCAGTTCTTC. Translating it yields CAISGMTSGSSGEQFF.

V gene TRBV2 combines with J gene TRBJ2-1; TRBD2 matches at 7 bases. The CDR3 has 16 residues. In germline, CDR1 is SNHLY, CDR2 FYNNEI. With 5 bases clipped from V and 5 bases from J, the junction kept 12 bases outside the gene matches. CDR3: CASSTGTTKQHNEQFF. CDR3 nucleotides: TGTGCCAGCAGTACCGGGACTACCAAACAACACAATGAGCAGTTCTTC.

This chain uses TRBV3-1 (or the pseudogene TRBV3-2) with TRBJ1-1; tentative D call: TRBD1 (6 bases). Germline-derived CDR1 and CDR2 are LGHDT and YNNKEL (reference sequence). Trimming took off 2 bases at V and 7 bases at J, with 8 bases between the two ends. This CDR3 has 12 amino acids. As DNA, the CDR3 is TGTGCCAGCAGCCAATTACAGGGTGAAGCTTTCTTT. It codes for CASSQLQGEAFF.

The rearrangement joins TRBV28 to TRBJ1-1; D uncertain. V gave up 3 bases and J gave up 1 base, with 6 bases separating them. Germline CDR1 MDHEN, CDR2 SYDVKM. This CDR3 region has 13 residues. CDR3 protein: CASSFSTNTEAFF. As DNA, the CDR3 is TGTGCCAGCAGTTTTTCTACGAACACTGAAGCTTTCTTT.